This T cell receptor (beta chain) was documented in a study of response to subunit inactivated influenza vaccine. Notes on the study in general: Every seasonal influenza vaccination brings in few new T cells, the authors suggested.

TCRdb ran MiXCR on the RT-PCR reads and lists one entry per CDR3 protein. The data hold 600,000 to 850,000 distinct CDR3 sequences, with around 13% observed a single time. The V end lost 7 bases, the J end lost 9 bases, and 19 bases lay between the germline ends. Per the germline V gene, CDR1 is SNHLY and CDR2 is FYNNEI. The CDR3 has 14 residues. Notes on this clonotype: Its antigen is as yet unknown.

The rearrangement joins TRBV2 to TRBJ2-4, with D tentatively TRBD2 (7 bases). This material consisted of PBMCs from blood, taken 14 to 15 days before vaccination. The receptor was isolated from a man in his forties or fifties who received an inactivated influenza vaccine. CDR3 coding DNA: TGTGCCAGCACCGGGCTGGGGGGGCGTGGCATTCAGTACTTC. It is translated as CASTGLGGRGIQYF.